The rows below give T cell receptor beta chains drawn from one sample of a study of PD-1 blockade in classical Hodgkin lymphoma. The method was immunoSEQ multiplex PCR; TCRdb's version includes in-frame clones alone and lacks a portion of them. The sample holds around 45,000 clones, approximately 70% seen once. The input for sequencing was peripheral blood mononuclear cells (PBMCs), taken before the second cycle of nivolumab. Receptors were obtained from a human donor with classical Hodgkin lymphoma. The CDR3 runs from the conserved cysteine through the conserved F or W. A D gene is named only where the DNA matches it firmly. Size values are once, few and many counts, or a class for expanded clones, and some rows have none.

v_call	d_call	clone_size	j_call	cdr3_nt	cdr3_aa
TRBV7-6	-	-	TRBJ2-3	TGTGCCAGCAGCTTAGGAATAGTCTCGGGCACAGATACGCAGTATTTT	CASSLGIVSGTDTQYF
TRBV7-6	TRBD1	few	TRBJ2-7	TGTGCCAGCAGCCAGATTTTACCGGGACAGGGGGCCTATCAGTACTTC	CASSQILPGQGAYQYF
TRBV21-1	-	-	TRBJ1-1	TGTGCCAGCAGCAAACAAAGGCAGGGGGCCACTGAAGCTTTCTTT	CASSKQRQGATEAFF
TRBV19	-	-	TRBJ2-3	TGTGCCAGTAGTATGGGGGTGGGGACCCTCACAGTTACGCAGTATTTT	CASSMGVGTLTVTQYF
TRBV30	-	-	TRBJ1-5	TGTGCCTGGAGTGCGGGGCATCCTAATCAGCCCCAGCATTTT	CAWSAGHPNQPQHF
TRBV29-1	-	few	TRBJ1-1	TGCAGCGGACAGGAAAGGTCAGCTTTCTTT	CSGQERSAFF
TRBV7-9	-	-	TRBJ2-2	TGTGCCAGCAGCTTACTCCCGACAGCTACCGGGGAGCTGTTTTTT	CASSLLPTATGELFF
TRBV28	-	few	TRBJ1-2	TGTGCCAGCAGTTACCCGGACAGCTTCTATGGCTACACCTTC	CASSYPDSFYGYTF
TRBV6-6	-	few	TRBJ1-1	TGTGCCAGCAGTTCCTGGGGGGGCTTTGGGAACACTGAAGCTTTCTTT	CASSSWGGFGNTEAFF
TRBV11-2	TRBD2	-	TRBJ2-7	TGTGCCAGCAGCCGACTGACTAGCGCCGAAGGATGGTACTTC	CASSRLTSAEGWYF
TRBV9	-	many	TRBJ2-2	TGTGCCAGCAGCGTAGCCCCGAAAAACACCGGGGAGCTGTTTTTT	CASSVAPKNTGELFF
TRBV30	-	-	TRBJ1-5	TGTGCCTGGGGGGGAACTGGAAATCAGCCCCAGCATTTT	CAWGGTGNQPQHF
TRBV4-1	TRBD2	-	TRBJ2-1	TGCGCCAGCAGCCTCGACCCACCCGGGAGGGTTTCCTACAATGAGCAGTTCTTC	CASSLDPPGRVSYNEQFF